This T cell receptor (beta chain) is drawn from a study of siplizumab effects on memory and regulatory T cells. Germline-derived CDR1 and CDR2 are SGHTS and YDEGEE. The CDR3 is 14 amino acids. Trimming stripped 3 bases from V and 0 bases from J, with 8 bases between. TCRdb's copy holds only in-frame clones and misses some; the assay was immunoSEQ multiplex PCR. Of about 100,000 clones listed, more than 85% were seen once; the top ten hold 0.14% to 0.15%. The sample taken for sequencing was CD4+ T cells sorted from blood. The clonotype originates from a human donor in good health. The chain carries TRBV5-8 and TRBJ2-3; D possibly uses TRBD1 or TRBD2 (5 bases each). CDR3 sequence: CASSWGSSTDTQYF. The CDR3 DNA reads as TGTGCCAGCAGCTGGGGGTCCAGCACAGATACGCAGTATTTT. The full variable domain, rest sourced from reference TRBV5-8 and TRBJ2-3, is EAGVTQSPTHLIKTRGQQATLRCSPISGHTSVYWYQQALGLGLQFLLWYDEGEERNRGNFPPRFSGRQFPNYSSELNVNALELEDSALYLCASSWGSSTDTQYFGPGTRLTVL.